Listed here are 22 T cell receptor beta chains from one sample, sequenced in a study of shared clonotypes between healthy human individuals. Assay: immunoSEQ multiplex PCR; the TCRdb copy retains only in-frame clones and omits some. The data contain hundreds of thousands of clones, about 74% of them seen just once; the ten biggest clones take up 1.5% to 2%. Sequencing used memory CD4+ T cells sorted from blood. Subset meaning: CD45RA-negative fraction. These receptors originate from a woman younger than 45 in good health.

This sequence joins TRBV6-5 and TRBJ1-2; 10 bases fit TRBD1. The V gene end was trimmed by 0 bases and the J gene end by 6 bases; junction bases not matched to a gene: 4. The germline gives CDR1 MNHEY, CDR2 SVGAGI. The CDR3 has 15 amino acids. The CDR3, as DNA: TGTGCCAGCAGTTACTCGACAGGGGGCGTGGATGGCTACACCTTC. It is translated as CASSYSTGGVDGYTF.

V gene TRBV9 combines with J gene TRBJ2-7; TRBD2 agrees at 8 bases. Germline V gives CDR1 SGDLS, CDR2 YYNGEE. The CDR3 contains 16 residues. Unmatched junction bases numbered 11, after V lost 3 bases and J lost 3 bases. CDR3 sequence reads: CASSENSGAGDYEQYF. In DNA form, the CDR3 reads TGTGCCAGCAGCGAGAACTCGGGAGCGGGGGACTACGAGCAGTACTTC.

The genes are TRBV2 and TRBJ2-3; a possible D gene is TRBD1 (6 bases). From germline, CDR1 is SNHLY and CDR2 FYNNEI. The CDR3 is 12 amino acids. V was pared by 11 bases and J by 2 bases, with 11 bases between. In DNA, the CDR3 is TGTGCCGGACAGTCAAACACAGATACGCAGTATTTT. It encodes CAGQSNTDTQYF.

This clone has only a few counts. The V gene is TRBV7-9, the J gene TRBJ2-5, with 10 bases aligning to TRBD1. Germline values: CDR1 SEHNR, CDR2 FQNEAQ (reference sequence). V shed 5 bases and J 4 bases; nucleotides not matched to a gene: 10. The CDR3 is made up of 16 amino acids. The CDR3 coding sequence is TGTGCCAGCAGCCCCCCTGGGACAGGGGAGGCAGAGACCCAGTACTTC. Translating gives CASSPPGTGEAETQYF.

CDR3 in DNA: TGTGCCAGCAGTTCAGGCAGAAACTACAATGAGCAGTTCTTC. Protein: CASSSGRNYNEQFF. The chain joins TRBV28 to TRBJ2-1, with unresolved D. There are 14 residues in the CDR3. In germline, CDR1 is MDHEN, CDR2 SYDVKM. The V and J ends lost 4 bases and 3 bases respectively, with 10 bases between them.

The CDR3 coding sequence is TGTGCCAGCAGCTTATTGAGGATCCGGGGAGGGAATGAGCAGTTCTTC. This translates into CASSLLRIRGGNEQFF. The V call is TRBV7-2, the J call TRBJ2-1; TRBD2 matches at 7 bases. With 2 bases clipped from V and 7 bases from J, the junction kept 11 bases outside the gene matches. Germline assignment: CDR1 SGHTA and CDR2 FQGNSA. The CDR3 is 16 amino acids.

As regards this clone: Other DNA variants within this sample encode the same CDR3. The rearrangement links TRBV10-2 to TRBJ1-1; weak D call: TRBD1 (5 bases). CDR1 and CDR2 (germline): WSHSY, SAAADI. The germline V and J ends were trimmed by 6 bases and 1 base, with 6 bases remaining between them. This CDR3 region has 12 residues. The CDR3 DNA follows: TGCGCCAGCAGGCAGGGGAACACTGAAGCTTTCTTT. It yields the protein CASRQGNTEAFF.

CDR3 in amino acids: CASSEGRAVTYEQYF. The CDR3 DNA reads TGTGCCAGCAGTGAGGGCAGGGCGGTTACCTACGAGCAGTACTTC. The chain couples TRBV2 to TRBJ2-7; tentatively, D is TRBD1 (5 bases). The CDR3 is 15 amino acids. V lost 3 bases and J 2 bases, leaving 14 bases between the germline ends. The germline gives CDR1 SNHLY, CDR2 FYNNEI.

Of note for this clone: This sample includes further DNA sequences coding for the same CDR3. The CDR3 spells CASSPGTGRTEAFF. CDR3 nucleotides: TGTGCCAGCTCACCTGGGACAGGAAGGACTGAAGCTTTCTTT. The V call is TRBV18, the J call TRBJ1-1; 8 nucleotides agree with TRBD1. Losses at the gene ends were 3 bases for V and 5 bases for J; bases not matched to a gene: 5. The V gene's germline CDR1 is KGHSH and CDR2 LQKENI. The CDR3 spans 14 residues.

About this clone itself: The sample holds other DNA sequences that translate to the same CDR3. The chain employs TRBV30 and TRBJ2-7, with D uncertain. CDR1 is GTSNPN, CDR2 SVGIG, per germline (reference sequence). This CDR3 spans 11 amino acids. The V end was cut by 0 bases, the J end by 4 bases, with 4 bases between. The CDR3 spells CAWSVAYEQYF. CDR3 in DNA: TGTGCCTGGAGTGTCGCATACGAGCAGTACTTC.

About this clone: Within the sample, other DNA sequences also encode this same CDR3. This chain uses TRBV5-1 with TRBJ2-5; possibly TRBD2 for D (5 bases). V was trimmed by 3 bases and J by 1 base, leaving 10 bases between them. Germline V lookup: CDR1 SGHRS, CDR2 YFSETQ. The CDR3 is 14 amino acids. For the CDR3, the DNA is TGCGCCAGCAGCTCCGGACTGGCCCAAGAGACCCAGTACTTC. It codes for CASSSGLAQETQYF.

This clone was seen a handful of times. The V gene is TRBV4-1, the J gene TRBJ2-3, with a possible D match to TRBD2 (6 bases). V was cut by 1 base and J by 6 bases, with 11 bases left in between. The CDR3 consists of 14 residues. CDR1 is MGHRA, CDR2 YSYEKL, per germline. The CDR3 sequence: CASSQGRGLDTQYF. The DNA of the CDR3 is TGCGCCAGCAGCCAAGGTCGGGGACTTGATACGCAGTATTTT.

This clone was seen a handful of times. The chain uses TRBV9 and TRBJ2-3; D perhaps matches TRBD1 (6 bases). Between the trimmed V and J ends, which lost 3 bases and 0 bases, there was a span of 14 bases. Looked up from germline, CDR1 is SGDLS and CDR2 is YYNGEE. The CDR3 is 16 residues long. The CDR3 loop is CASSGSTGFSTDTQYF. The CDR3 coding sequence is TGTGCCAGCAGCGGAAGTACAGGGTTTAGCACAGATACGCAGTATTTT.

This chain links TRBV5-1 with TRBJ1-5; D is undetermined. This CDR3 region has 10 residues. V was clipped by 5 bases and J by 5 bases, with 2 bases between them. Per germline, CDR1 SGHRS and CDR2 YFSETQ. The CDR3 reads CASSYQPQHF. CDR3 DNA sequence: TGCGCCAGCAGTTATCAGCCCCAGCATTTT.

The chain carries TRBV5-6 and TRBJ2-2; either TRBD1 or TRBD2 may fit D (5 bases each). V was shortened by 4 bases and J by 4 bases, with 17 bases between the two germline ends. The CDR3 consists of 16 residues. Germline V gene lookup returns CDR1 SGHDT and CDR2 YYEEEE. DNA for the CDR3: TGTGCCAGCAGCGAAAAGGGACGAAGGAGCACCGGGGAGCTGTTTTTT. This gives the protein CASSEKGRRSTGELFF. The entire variable domain, with the rest obtained from reference TRBV5-6 and TRBJ2-2, is as follows: DAGVTQSPTHLIKTRGQQVTLRCSPKSGHDTVSWYQQALGQGPQFIFQYYEEEERQRGNFPDRFSGHQFPNYSSELNVNALLLGDSALYLCASSEKGRRSTGELFFGEGSRLTVL.

This chain uses TRBV5-1 with TRBJ2-3, with a possible D match to TRBD2 (6 bases). The V end was cut by 0 bases, the J end by 10 bases, with 18 bases between. CDR3 length: 15 residues. Germline V lookup: CDR1 SGHRS, CDR2 YFSETQ. The CDR3 nucleotides are TGCGCCAGCAGCTTGGAGGGACTGGGGGTCAATCCGCAGTATTTT. Translated, it gives CASSLEGLGVNPQYF.

The chain employs TRBV6-1 and TRBJ2-7; D possibly uses TRBD1 or TRBD2 (5 bases each). The CDR3 sequence is 12 residues long. From germline, CDR1 is MNHNS and CDR2 SASEGT. V was clipped by 7 bases and J by 12 bases, with 19 bases between them. CDR3 region: CASTGGRKVLYF. CDR3 sequence (DNA): TGTGCCAGCACTGGGGGTCGGAAGGTCCTGTACTTC.

Turning to this clone: Other DNA variants within this sample encode the same CDR3. This chain uses TRBV6-5 with TRBJ2-3; 8 nucleotides agree with TRBD1. CDR1 MNHEY and CDR2 SVGAGI come from the germline V gene. This CDR3 is built from 13 residues. J lost 3 bases, V lost 5 bases, and 1 base had no gene match. The CDR3 is CASSHRGTDTQYF. The CDR3 region has the DNA TGTGCCAGCAGTCACAGGGGGACAGATACGCAGTATTTT.

The V and J genes are TRBV28 and TRBJ2-7; D is possibly TRBD2 (6 bases). V lost 6 bases and J 0 bases, leaving 18 bases between the germline ends. The CDR3 sequence is 16 residues long. Germline CDR1 is MDHEN and CDR2 is SYDVKM. The CDR3 loop reads CASRGGGGPYSYEQYF. DNA for the CDR3: TGTGCCAGCAGGGGGGGAGGCGGACCTTACTCCTACGAGCAGTACTTC. The full variable domain, its missing parts supplied by reference TRBV28 and TRBJ2-7, is DVKVTQSSRYLVKRTGEKVFLECVQDMDHENMFWYRQDPGLGLRLIYFSYDVKMKEKGDIPEGYSVSREKKERFSLILESASTNQTSMYLCASRGGGGPYSYEQYFGPGTRLTVT.

V is TRBV28 and J is TRBJ2-7; the D gene is possibly TRBD2 (7 bases). This CDR3 is built from 15 residues. The germline V gene has CDR1 MDHEN and CDR2 SYDVKM. The V gene lost 3 bases and the J gene lost 5 bases, with 17 bases spanning the gap. CDR3 sequence: CASSFRRGGLDEQYF. The CDR3 coding sequence is TGTGCCAGCAGTTTTCGCAGGGGAGGGCTGGACGAGCAGTACTTC.

The chain has TRBV28 and TRBJ2-7, with D maybe TRBD1 (6 bases). With 10 bases removed from V and 4 bases from J, the gap between germline ends came to 8 bases. Germline V gene lookup returns CDR1 MDHEN and CDR2 SYDVKM. The CDR3 length is 10 residues. The CDR3 DNA is TGTGCCACGACAGGTTACGAGCAGTACTTC. Its protein product is CATTGYEQYF. The full variable domain, with the rest looked up from reference TRBV28 and TRBJ2-7, is DVKVTQSSRYLVKRTGEKVFLECVQDMDHENMFWYRQDPGLGLRLIYFSYDVKMKEKGDIPEGYSVSREKKERFSLILESASTNQTSMYLCATTGYEQYFGPGTRLTVT.

The CDR3 DNA reads TGTGCCTGGAGTGTCGGCGGGAGTTCCAATGAGCAGTTCTTC. Translated: CAWSVGGSSNEQFF. The genes are TRBV30 and TRBJ2-1; 7 bases map to TRBD2. This CDR3 comprises 14 residues. V was clipped by 0 bases and J by 6 bases; unmatched bases: 5. Germline loops: CDR1 GTSNPN, CDR2 SVGIG (reference sequence).